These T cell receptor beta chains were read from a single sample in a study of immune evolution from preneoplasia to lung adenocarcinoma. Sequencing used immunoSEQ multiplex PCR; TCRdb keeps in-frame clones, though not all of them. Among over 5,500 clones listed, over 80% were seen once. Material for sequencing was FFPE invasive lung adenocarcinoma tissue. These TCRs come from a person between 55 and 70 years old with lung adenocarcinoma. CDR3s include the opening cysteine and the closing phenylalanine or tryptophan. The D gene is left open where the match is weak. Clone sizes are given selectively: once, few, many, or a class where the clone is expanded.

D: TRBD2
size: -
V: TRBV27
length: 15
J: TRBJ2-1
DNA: TGTGCCAGCAGTTTAGGGCGTCCGGGGGGCAATGAGCAGTTCTTC
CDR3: CASSLGRPGGNEQFF

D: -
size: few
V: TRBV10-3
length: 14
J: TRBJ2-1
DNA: TGTGCCATCAGTGGGGGAGGCCCTACCAATGAGCAGTTCTTC
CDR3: CAISGGGPTNEQFF

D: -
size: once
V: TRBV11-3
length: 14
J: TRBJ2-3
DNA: TGTGCCAGCAGCTTAGATGGCAACACAGATACGCAGTATTTT
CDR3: CASSLDGNTDTQYF

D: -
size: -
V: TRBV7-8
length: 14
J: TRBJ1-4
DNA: TGTGCCAGCAGCACCGAGGGACGGAATGAAAAACTGTTTTTT
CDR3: CASSTEGRNEKLFF

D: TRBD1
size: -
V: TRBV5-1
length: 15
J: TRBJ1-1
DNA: TGCGCCAGCAGCTCTGTACAGGGGTTGAACACTGAAGCTTTCTTT
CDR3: CASSSVQGLNTEAFF

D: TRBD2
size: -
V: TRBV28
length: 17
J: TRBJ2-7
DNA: TGTGCCAGCAGTCCCAGCCCCGGGACTAGCGGGGCCTACGAGCAGTACTTC
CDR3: CASSPSPGTSGAYEQYF

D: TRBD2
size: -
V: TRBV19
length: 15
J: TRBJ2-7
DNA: TGTGCCAGTAGTATCGGGACTAGCGCCGACGACGAGCAGTACTTC
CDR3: CASSIGTSADDEQYF

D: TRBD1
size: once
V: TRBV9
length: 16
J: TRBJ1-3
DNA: TGTGCCAGCAGCTGGACAGGGGACGTGGCTGGAAACACCATATATTTT
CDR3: CASSWTGDVAGNTIYF

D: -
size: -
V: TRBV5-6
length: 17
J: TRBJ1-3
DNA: TGTGCCAGCAGCCGAAGAAGCGCAGGGTACGTTGGAAACACCATATATTTT
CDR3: CASSRRSAGYVGNTIYF

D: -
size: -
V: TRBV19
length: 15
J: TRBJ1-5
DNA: TGTGCCAGTAGTATAGGGGGGGCCCTCAATCAGCCCCAGCATTTT
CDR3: CASSIGGALNQPQHF

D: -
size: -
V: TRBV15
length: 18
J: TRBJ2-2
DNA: TGTGCCACCAGCAGAGCAAAAACAGCCTCCGCGAACACCGGGGAGCTGTTTTTT
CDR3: CATSRAKTASANTGELFF

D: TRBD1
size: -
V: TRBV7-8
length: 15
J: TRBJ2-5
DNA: TGTGCCAGCAGCTCCGGACAGGGATGGCAAGAGACCCAGTACTTC
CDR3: CASSSGQGWQETQYF

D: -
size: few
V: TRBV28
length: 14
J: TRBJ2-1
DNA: TGTGCCAGCAGTTTTTTCGACCCCAGGGGTGAGCAGTTCTTC
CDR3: CASSFFDPRGEQFF

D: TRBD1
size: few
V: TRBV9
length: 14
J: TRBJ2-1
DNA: TGTGCCAGCACCGGGACAGGGGGACACAATGAGCAGTTCTTC
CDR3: CASTGTGGHNEQFF

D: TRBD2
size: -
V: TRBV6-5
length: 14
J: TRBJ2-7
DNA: TGTGCCAGCAGCTTAGCGGGAGGGCAATACGAGCAGTACTTC
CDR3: CASSLAGGQYEQYF

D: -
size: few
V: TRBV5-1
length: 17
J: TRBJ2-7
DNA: TGCGCCAGCAGCTTGGCCACTCCCTCGCATCGGTCCTACGAGCAGTACTTC
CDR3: CASSLATPSHRSYEQYF

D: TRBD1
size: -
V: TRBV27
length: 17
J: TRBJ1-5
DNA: TGTGCCAGCAGTTTAACCCCGGACAGGGGCGGGGGTCAGCCCCAGCATTTT
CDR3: CASSLTPDRGGGQPQHF

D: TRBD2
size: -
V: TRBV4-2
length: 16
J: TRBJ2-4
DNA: TGTGCCAGCAGCCGCACTAGCGGGAGGGCCGCGGACATTCAGTACTTC
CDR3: CASSRTSGRAADIQYF

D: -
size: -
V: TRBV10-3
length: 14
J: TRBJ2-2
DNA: TGTGCCATCAGTGAAGGTTCGATTGGCGGGGAGCTGTTTTTT
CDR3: CAISEGSIGGELFF

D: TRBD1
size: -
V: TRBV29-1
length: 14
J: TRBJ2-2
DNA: TGCAGCGTTGCCGGGACAGGGGACACCGGGGAGCTGTTTTTT
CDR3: CSVAGTGDTGELFF

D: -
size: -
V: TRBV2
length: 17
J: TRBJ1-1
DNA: TGTGCCAGCAGTGACCCCTATGCACGAGCAACCAACACTGAAGCTTTCTTT
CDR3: CASSDPYARATNTEAFF

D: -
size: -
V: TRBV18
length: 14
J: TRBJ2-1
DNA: TGTGCCAGCTCACCATATGTCCGAACCAATGAGCAGTTCTTC
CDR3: CASSPYVRTNEQFF

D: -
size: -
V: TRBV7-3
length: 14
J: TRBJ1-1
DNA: TGTGCCAGTAAAGCATCCCAGGCGGCCACTGAAGCTTTCTTT
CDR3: CASKASQAATEAFF

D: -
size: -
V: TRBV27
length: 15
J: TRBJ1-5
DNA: TGTGCCAGCCGACGTCACGGCCTTAGCAATCAGCCCCAGCATTTT
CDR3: CASRRHGLSNQPQHF

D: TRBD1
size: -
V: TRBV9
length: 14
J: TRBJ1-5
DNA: TGTGCCAGCAGCGCTGACAGGGGAAATCAGCCCCAGCATTTT
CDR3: CASSADRGNQPQHF

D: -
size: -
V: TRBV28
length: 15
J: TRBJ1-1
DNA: TGTGCCAGCAGTCCCATAGAGGGGGGGTTCGCTGAAGCTTTCTTT
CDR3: CASSPIEGGFAEAFF

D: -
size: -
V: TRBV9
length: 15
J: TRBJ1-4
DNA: TGTGCCAGCAGCGTGAGAGCAAGGTCTTCGGAAAAACTGTTTTTT
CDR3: CASSVRARSSEKLFF

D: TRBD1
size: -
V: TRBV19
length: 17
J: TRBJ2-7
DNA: TGTGCCAGTAGTAACACAGGGGGCTCTGGGGGATCCTACGAGCAGTACTTC
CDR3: CASSNTGGSGGSYEQYF

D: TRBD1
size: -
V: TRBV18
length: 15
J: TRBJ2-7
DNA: TGTGCCAGCTCACCTCTGGGACAGGGAGGGCTCGAGCAGTACTTC
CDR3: CASSPLGQGGLEQYF